The 29 T cell receptor beta chains below all came from one sample that was sequenced in a study of identical twins. TCRdb used MiXCR to reprocess the 5' RACE reads, holding one entry per CDR3 protein. The sample contains some 330,000 distinct CDR3 sequences, roughly 10% of which appear only once. The sample taken for sequencing was naive T cells sorted from blood. All receptors come from a woman aged 45-60 years in good health.

This clonotype was counted many times. The V call is TRBV27, the J call TRBJ1-5; D perhaps matches TRBD1 (5 bases). This CDR3 is 15 amino acids long. The V and J ends lost 3 bases and 0 bases respectively, with 9 bases between them. Germline CDR1 and CDR2: MNHEY and SMNVEV (reference sequence). The CDR3 DNA sequence: TGTGCCAGCAGTTTTGAAGGGGATAGCAATCAGCCCCAGCATTTT. This sequence encodes CASSFEGDSNQPQHF.

This clonotype was seen only a few times. J is TRBJ1-1 and V is TRBV7-2, with TRBD1 as a possible D gene (6 bases). Germline lookup yields CDR1 SGHTA and CDR2 FQGNSA. V was pared by 1 base and J by 0 bases, with 12 bases between. This CDR3 is built from 16 residues. The CDR3 loop reads CASSLGGGIVNTEAFF. DNA for the CDR3: TGTGCCAGCAGCTTAGGAGGGGGAATCGTGAACACTGAAGCTTTCTTT.

This chain joins TRBV6-2 or TRBV6-3 and TRBJ2-2; D unclear. This CDR3 contains 13 residues. Germline CDR1 is MNHEY and CDR2 is SVGEGT. Trimming removed 2 bases from V and 5 bases from J, with 6 bases in between. The CDR3 DNA reads TGTGCCAGCAGTTACGCTCAGACCGGGGAGCTGTTTTTT. Translating it yields CASSYAQTGELFF.

This clonotype was counted a few times. This rearrangement joins TRBV10-3 to TRBJ2-2; 11 bases map to TRBD2. J was trimmed by 4 bases and V by 3 bases; bases with no gene match: 10. Germline V CDR1 and CDR2: ENHRY, SYGVKD. CDR3 length: 18 residues. Here the CDR3 reads CAISDPSSGRRGTGELFF. The CDR3 nucleotides read TGTGCCATCAGTGACCCGTCTAGCGGGAGGCGTGGCACCGGGGAGCTGTTTTTT.

The table lists this clonotype with many counts. The chain has TRBV15 and TRBJ1-3; D remains unclear. The CDR3 spans 14 residues. From germline, CDR1 is LNHNV and CDR2 YYDKDF (reference sequence). The ends were cut back, 0 bases at V and 7 bases at J, with 10 bases in the middle. As DNA, the CDR3 is TGTGCCACCAGCAGAGACTCGGTGCCGAACACCATATATTTT. It translates to CATSRDSVPNTIYF.

The genes are TRBV12-3 or TRBV12-4 and TRBJ1-6; 8 nucleotides align to TRBD1. The CDR3 extends over 17 amino acids. V lost 5 bases and J lost 2; bases outside the gene matches: 8. CDR3: CASSPKDRDPYNSPLHF. The DNA of the CDR3 is TGTGCCAGCAGTCCCAAGGACAGGGATCCCTATAATTCACCCCTCCACTTT.

This clonotype was recorded many times. The gene calls are TRBV7-2 and TRBJ2-5; D not resolved. Looked up from germline, CDR1 is SGHTA and CDR2 is FQGNSA. Deletions cut 6 bases from V and 5 bases from J, with 10 bases between. The CDR3 consists of 12 residues. Here the CDR3 reads CASRRIAETQYF. The DNA of the CDR3 is TGTGCCAGCAGGCGGATAGCTGAGACCCAGTACTTC.

The chain recombines TRBV24-1 with TRBJ2-1; D tentatively fits TRBD1 or TRBD2 (6 bases each). The V end lost 8 bases, the J end lost 9 bases, and 16 bases lay between the germline ends. In germline, CDR1 is KGHDR, CDR2 SFDVKD. The CDR3 contains 13 residues. CDR3 in amino acids: CATTPRGGGEQFF. The CDR3 DNA follows: TGTGCCACCACCCCCCGCGGAGGGGGTGAGCAGTTCTTC.

This clonotype appeared many times. The V gene is TRBV20-1, the J gene TRBJ2-1; TRBD2 might be the D (5 bases). Germline values: CDR1 DFQATT, CDR2 SNEGSKA (reference sequence). V shed 0 bases and J shed 4 bases, with 13 bases lying between them. The CDR3 totals 15 residues. The CDR3 DNA sequence: TGCAGTGCTAGAGATCGACTAATGGTGTACAATGAGCAGTTCTTC. Translated: CSARDRLMVYNEQFF.

The chain joins TRBV2 to TRBJ2-5, with 9 bases matching TRBD2. The CDR3 is 15 residues long. Germline-derived CDR1 and CDR2 are SNHLY and FYNNEI. The V gene end was trimmed by 2 bases and the J gene end by 1 base; junction bases not matched to a gene: 2. Written as DNA, the CDR3 is TGTGCCAGCAGTGAACGGACTAGCGTCCAAGAGACCCAGTACTTC. Residues: CASSERTSVQETQYF.

This clonotype came up many times. The chain carries TRBV29-1 and TRBJ2-5; D is possibly TRBD2 (5 bases). V shed 4 bases and J shed 5 bases, with 8 bases lying between them. Germline lookup yields CDR1 SQVTM and CDR2 ANQGSEA. The CDR3 loop spans 11 amino acids. CDR3 coding DNA: TGCAGCGTTGCCTCGGGGGAGACCCAGTACTTC. This codes for CSVASGETQYF.

This sequence joins TRBV12-3 or TRBV12-4 and TRBJ2-7; D gene ambiguous. The V end was cut by 5 bases, the J end by 9 bases, with 17 bases between. The CDR3 runs 13 residues. CDR3 nucleotides: TGTGCCAGCAGTCCCCTTCTTCAAGGCGGGCAGTACTTC. Translation gives CASSPLLQGGQYF.

This clonotype was seen a few times. The gene calls are TRBV12-3 or TRBV12-4 and TRBJ2-5, with TRBD1 matching over 9 bases. Losses at the gene ends were 3 bases for V and 4 bases for J; bases not matched to a gene: 6. The CDR3 spans 15 residues. The CDR3 region has the DNA TGTGCCAGCAGTTTTGAGGGACAGGGAGGAGAGACCCAGTACTTC. Encoded protein: CASSFEGQGGETQYF.

This clonotype was seen more than once but under ten times. This chain joins TRBV7-8 and TRBJ2-1; D unresolved. The germline CDR1 and CDR2 sequences are SGHVS and FQNEAQ. V dropped 2 bases and J dropped 8 bases, with 7 bases sitting between them. The CDR3 is made up of 12 amino acids. The CDR3 region has the DNA TGTGCCAGCAGCTTACCCGACGATGAGCAGTTCTTC. It yields the protein CASSLPDDEQFF.

V gene TRBV5-1 combines with J gene TRBJ2-1; TRBD2 matches 10 bases. Germline CDR1 and CDR2: SGHRS and YFSETQ. J was trimmed by 3 bases and V by 5 bases; bases with no gene match: 8. The CDR3 runs to 16 residues. CDR3 coding DNA: TGCGCCAGCAGTCCAAAAGCGGGAGGGGACTACAATGAGCAGTTCTTC. Translation gives CASSPKAGGDYNEQFF.

V is TRBV29-1 and J is TRBJ2-5, with TRBD2 matching over 10 bases. Germline CDR1 reads SQVTM; CDR2 reads ANQGSEA. The CDR3 consists of 17 residues. Trimming removed 1 base from V and 2 bases from J; junction bases left unmatched: 10. Here the CDR3 reads CSVEARAGTSVQETQYF. CDR3 DNA sequence: TGCAGCGTTGAAGCCCGCGCGGGGACTAGCGTACAAGAGACCCAGTACTTC.

This clonotype was seen a handful of times. The chain has TRBV10-3 and TRBJ2-1; maybe TRBD2 (6 bases). The CDR3 spans 16 residues. V gave up 7 bases and J gave up 3 bases, with 19 bases separating them. Per the germline V gene, CDR1 is ENHRY and CDR2 is SYGVKD. DNA of the CDR3: TGTGCCATCAAGGCTAGCGCTAGAATTGACTACAATGAGCAGTTCTTC. Protein product: CAIKASARIDYNEQFF.

This clonotype was counted ten times or more. This chain links TRBV6-5 with TRBJ1-4; 9 nucleotides match TRBD1. J lost 3 bases, V lost 6 bases, and 17 bases had no gene match. The CDR3 sequence is 19 residues long. The germline V gene has CDR1 MNHEY and CDR2 SVGAGI. CDR3 sequence reads: CASRPRDREFPVANEKLFF. As DNA, the CDR3 is TGTGCCAGCAGGCCTCGGGACAGGGAGTTCCCTGTGGCTAATGAAAAACTGTTTTTT.

J is TRBJ2-3 and V is TRBV28; 11 bases are shared with TRBD2. V shed 3 bases and J 4 bases; nucleotides not matched to a gene: 9. The CDR3 sequence is 17 residues long. The V gene's germline CDR1 is MDHEN and CDR2 SYDVKM. The chain's CDR3 is CASSLDLSGGGSDTQYF. The CDR3 DNA is TGTGCCAGCAGTTTGGATCTTAGCGGGGGGGGGTCAGATACGCAGTATTTT.

At least ten counts were recorded for this clonotype. The rearrangement uses TRBV29-1 and TRBJ2-5; weak D call: TRBD1 (5 bases). The CDR3 consists of 11 residues. CDR1 is SQVTM, CDR2 ANQGSEA, per germline. The V and J ends lost 3 bases and 4 bases respectively, with 6 bases between them. The CDR3 here is CSVDRAETQYF. The CDR3, as DNA: TGCAGCGTTGACAGGGCAGAGACCCAGTACTTC.

This clonotype came up a few times. This chain's CDR3 is CASSLDWSGNTDTQYF. The CDR3 region has the DNA TGTGCCAGCAGCTTAGATTGGAGCGGGAACACAGATACGCAGTATTTT. This chain uses TRBV11-2 with TRBJ2-3, with 7 bases matching TRBD2. Unmatched junction bases numbered 5, after V lost 0 bases and J lost 2 bases. The CDR3 runs to 16 residues. Germline CDR1 reads SGHAT; CDR2 reads FQNNGV.

The chain carries TRBV4-2 and TRBJ2-2, with D possibly TRBD2 on 6 matching bases. V was pared by 4 bases and J by 4 bases, with 25 bases between. Germline V gene data show CDR1 as LGHNA and CDR2 as YNFKEQ. This CDR3 is built from 19 residues. The DNA of the CDR3 is TGTGCCAGCAGCCCTGCCGGGACTCCCAATCCTGCGTCCACCGGGGAGCTGTTTTTT. Translation: CASSPAGTPNPASTGELFF.

There are many counts of this clonotype. This rearrangement joins TRBV7-9 to TRBJ1-1, with D unresolved. The V gene lost 6 bases and the J gene lost 5 bases, with 4 bases spanning the gap. The CDR3 extends over 10 amino acids. CDR1 is SEHNR, CDR2 FQNEAQ, per germline (reference sequence). The CDR3 coding sequence is TGTGCCAGCAGAGAAACTGAAGCTTTCTTT. Translating it yields CASRETEAFF.

The table lists this clonotype with a few counts. V usage is TRBV4-1 and J usage is TRBJ1-3; D gene ambiguous. V lost 4 bases and J 0 bases, leaving 16 bases between the germline ends. CDR3 size: 17 residues. CDR1 is MGHRA and CDR2 is YSYEKL in the germline V gene. CDR3 DNA sequence: TGCGCCAGCAGCCGTTACAAAGCAGACCTCTCTGGAAACACCATATATTTT. It is translated as CASSRYKADLSGNTIYF.

In this sample, this clonotype turned up many times. The rearrangement uses TRBV7-9 and TRBJ1-2; D is perhaps TRBD1 (5 bases). Germline CDR1 reads SEHNR; CDR2 reads FQNEAQ (reference sequence). V lost 5 bases, J lost 8 bases, and 18 bases lay in between. The CDR3 runs 14 residues. CDR3: CASSPRDLSGGYTF. The DNA for the CDR3 is TGTGCCAGCAGCCCGCGGGACTTGTCAGGCGGCTACACCTTC.

The chain employs TRBV29-1 and TRBJ2-3, with D hard to call. The CDR3 length is 11 residues. V gave up 5 bases and J gave up 12 bases, with 15 bases separating them. The V gene's germline CDR1 is SQVTM and CDR2 ANQGSEA. The CDR3 protein is CSVSLVPNQYF. CDR3 bases: TGCAGCGTTTCATTGGTGCCAAATCAGTATTTT.

This clonotype was detected a few times. The V gene is TRBV29-1, the J gene TRBJ2-1, with a tentative D call TRBD1 (6 bases). CDR3 length: 16 residues. CDR1 SQVTM and CDR2 ANQGSEA come from the germline V gene. Trimming stripped 5 bases from V and 3 bases from J, with 20 bases between. The CDR3 here is CSVPGVHSPSYNEQFF. The CDR3 DNA reads as TGCAGCGTTCCAGGGGTACACTCTCCTAGCTACAATGAGCAGTTCTTC.

This clonotype was recorded a few times. The chain couples TRBV5-6 to TRBJ2-7; TRBD1 matches at 10 bases. The V segment lost 3 bases and the J segment 5 bases; nucleotides outside the gene matches: 11. In germline, CDR1 is SGHDT, CDR2 YYEEEE. The length of the CDR3 is 16 residues. Here the CDR3 DNA reads TGTGCCAGCAGCTCCAAGGGCCGGGACAGGGGTAACGAGCAGTACGTC. Translating gives CASSSKGRDRGNEQYV.

Remarks on this clonotype: The missing conserved phenylalanine or tryptophan at the end of this CDR3 makes a read error likely. The chain employs TRBV4-1 and TRBJ2-3, with D possibly being TRBD1 or TRBD2 (6 bases each). The CDR3 covers 14 residues. CDR1 is MGHRA and CDR2 is YSYEKL in the germline V gene. The V end lost 4 bases, the J end lost 2 bases, and 10 bases lay between the germline ends. Here the CDR3 reads CASSPGDSTDTQYC. In nucleotides, the CDR3 is TGCGCCAGCAGCCCAGGGGACTCCACAGATACGCAGTATTGT.